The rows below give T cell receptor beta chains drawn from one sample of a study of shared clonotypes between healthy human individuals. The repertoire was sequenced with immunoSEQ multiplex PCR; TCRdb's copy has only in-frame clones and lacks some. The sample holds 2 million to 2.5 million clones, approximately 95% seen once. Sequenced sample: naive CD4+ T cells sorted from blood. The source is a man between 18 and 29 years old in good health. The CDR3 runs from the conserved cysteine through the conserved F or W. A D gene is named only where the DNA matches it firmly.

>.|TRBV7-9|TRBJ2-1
CASSLAALLNEQFF
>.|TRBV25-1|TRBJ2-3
CASSEFQDSKAKDTQYF
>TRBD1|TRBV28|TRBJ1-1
CASSPGQVNTEAFF
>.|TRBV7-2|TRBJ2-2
CASSLSAHQTGELFF
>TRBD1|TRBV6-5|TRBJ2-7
CASSGTAPYEQYF
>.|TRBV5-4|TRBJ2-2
CASSRDQLVGTGELFF
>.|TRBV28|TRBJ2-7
CASSAGTVSYEQYF
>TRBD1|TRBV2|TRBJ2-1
CASQGQGINEQFF
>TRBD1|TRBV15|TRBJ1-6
CATSRGQGEPYNSPLHF
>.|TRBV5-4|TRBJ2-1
CAVPTAYNEQFF
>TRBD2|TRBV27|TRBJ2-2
CASSFERGVVTGELFF
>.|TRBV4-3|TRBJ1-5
CASSQEGGVNQPQHF
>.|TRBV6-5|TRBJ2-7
CASSSAPKSRPYEQYF
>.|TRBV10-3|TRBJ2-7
CAISGDYHEQYF
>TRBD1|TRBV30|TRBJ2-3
CAWRTGSRNTQYF
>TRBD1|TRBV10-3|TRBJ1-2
CAISDAETGIF
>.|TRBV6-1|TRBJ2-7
CASTGQTYEQYF
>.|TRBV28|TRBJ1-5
CASSLSWYRDSNQPQHF
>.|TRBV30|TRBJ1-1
CAWSPDVRGTEAFF
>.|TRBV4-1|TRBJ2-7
CASSQDLPGRYHYEQYF
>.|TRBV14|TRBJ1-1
CASSQDGWDEAFF
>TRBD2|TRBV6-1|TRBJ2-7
CASSEAGTSGYEQYF
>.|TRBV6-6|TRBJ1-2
CASSTSRVWGYTF
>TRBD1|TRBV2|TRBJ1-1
CASMVGTGNTEAFF
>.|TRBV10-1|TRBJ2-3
CASSESGAVITDTQYF
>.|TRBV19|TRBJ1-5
CASMRGGLGQPQHF
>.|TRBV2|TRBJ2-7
CASRQIDYEQYF
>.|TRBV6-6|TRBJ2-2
CASSPRAGRDDGELFF
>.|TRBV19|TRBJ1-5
CASTDTGTNNQPQHF
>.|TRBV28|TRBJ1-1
CASSSGQGAEAFF
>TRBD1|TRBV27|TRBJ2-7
CASSSKGKGAWHEQYF
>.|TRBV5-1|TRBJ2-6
CASSRRAATETGANVLTF
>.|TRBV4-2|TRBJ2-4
CASSQEVPPGNLAKNIQYF
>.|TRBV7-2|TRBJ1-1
CASSLAPYAGAEAFF
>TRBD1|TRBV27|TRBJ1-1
CASRSGQGITEAFF
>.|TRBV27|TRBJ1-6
CASSPRGPYNSPLHF
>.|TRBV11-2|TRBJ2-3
CASSPRRGTDTQYF